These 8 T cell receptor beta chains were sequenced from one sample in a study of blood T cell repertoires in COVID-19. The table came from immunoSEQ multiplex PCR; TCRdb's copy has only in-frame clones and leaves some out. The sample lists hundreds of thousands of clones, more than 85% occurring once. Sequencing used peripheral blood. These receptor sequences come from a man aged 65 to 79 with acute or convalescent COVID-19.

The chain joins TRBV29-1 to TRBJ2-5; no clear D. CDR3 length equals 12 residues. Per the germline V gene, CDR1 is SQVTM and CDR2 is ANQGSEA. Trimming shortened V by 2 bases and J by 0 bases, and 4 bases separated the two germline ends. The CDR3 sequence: CSVERYQETQYF. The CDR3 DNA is TGCAGCGTTGAACGGTACCAAGAGACCCAGTACTTC.

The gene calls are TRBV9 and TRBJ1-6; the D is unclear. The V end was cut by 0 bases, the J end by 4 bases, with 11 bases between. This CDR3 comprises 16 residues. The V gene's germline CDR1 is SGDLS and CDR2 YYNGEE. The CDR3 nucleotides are TGTGCCAGCAGCGTAGATGAAGGCAGGTATAATTCACCCCTCCACTTT. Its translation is CASSVDEGRYNSPLHF.

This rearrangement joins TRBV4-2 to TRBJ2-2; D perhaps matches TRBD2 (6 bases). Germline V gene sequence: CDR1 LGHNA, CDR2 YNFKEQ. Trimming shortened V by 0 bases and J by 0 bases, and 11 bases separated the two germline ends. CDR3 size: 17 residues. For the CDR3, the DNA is TGTGCCAGCAGCCAAGATCGGGGGTCGTCGAACACCGGGGAGCTGTTTTTT. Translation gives CASSQDRGSSNTGELFF.

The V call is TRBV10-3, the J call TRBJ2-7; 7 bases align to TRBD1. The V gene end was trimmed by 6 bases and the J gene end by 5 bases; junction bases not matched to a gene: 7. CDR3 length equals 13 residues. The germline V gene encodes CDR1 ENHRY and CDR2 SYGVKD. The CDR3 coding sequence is TGTGCCATCAGAAGACAGGGTTCCCACGAGCAGTACTTC. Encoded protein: CAIRRQGSHEQYF.

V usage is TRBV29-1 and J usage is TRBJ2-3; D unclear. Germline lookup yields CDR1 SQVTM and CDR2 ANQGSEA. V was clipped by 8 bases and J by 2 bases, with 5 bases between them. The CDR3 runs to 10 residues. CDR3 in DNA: TGCAGCACTTACACAGATACGCAGTATTTT. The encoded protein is CSTYTDTQYF.

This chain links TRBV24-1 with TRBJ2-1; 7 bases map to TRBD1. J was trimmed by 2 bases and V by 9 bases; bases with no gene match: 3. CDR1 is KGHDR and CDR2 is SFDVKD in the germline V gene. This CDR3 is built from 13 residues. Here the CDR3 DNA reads TGTGCCACCCAGGGGACAGCCTACAATGAGCAGTTCTTC. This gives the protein CATQGTAYNEQFF.

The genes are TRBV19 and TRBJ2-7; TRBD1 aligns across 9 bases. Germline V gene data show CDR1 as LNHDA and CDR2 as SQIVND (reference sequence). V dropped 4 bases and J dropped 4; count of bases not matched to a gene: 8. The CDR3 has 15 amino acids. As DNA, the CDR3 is TGTGCCAGTAGTACCACCGGGACAGGGTATTACGAGCAGTACTTC. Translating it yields CASSTTGTGYYEQYF.

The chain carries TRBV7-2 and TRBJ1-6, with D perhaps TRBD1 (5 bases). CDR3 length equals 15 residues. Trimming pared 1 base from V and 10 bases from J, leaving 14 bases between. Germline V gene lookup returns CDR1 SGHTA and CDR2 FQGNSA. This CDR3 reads CASSLDGGARSPLHF. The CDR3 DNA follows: TGTGCCAGCAGCTTAGATGGAGGGGCTAGATCACCCCTCCACTTT.